Below, 16 T cell receptor beta chains from the same sample are listed, as sequenced in a study of cytomegalovirus exposure and HLA in healthy donors. PCR was performed using 60 Vbeta and 13 Jbeta primers. TCRdb's table, derived via immunoSEQ multiplex PCR, lists solely in-frame clones and lacks some. The sample includes 150,000 to 200,000 clones, roughly 70% of them seen just once. The sample was PBMCs. The receptors stem from a woman in her twenties or thirties in good health and CMV-seronegative.

This clone was counted only a few times. V and J are TRBV9 and TRBJ2-7; D not resolved. The CDR3 is 12 amino acids. Looked up from germline, CDR1 is SGDLS and CDR2 is YYNGEE. V lost 1 base, J lost 5 bases, and 7 bases lay in between. Here the CDR3 DNA reads TGTGCCAGCAGCGTAATTAGTAACGAGCAGTACTTC. Translated, it gives CASSVISNEQYF.

This chain links TRBV9 with TRBJ2-5, with TRBD1 matching 8 bases. Germline V gene lookup returns CDR1 SGDLS and CDR2 YYNGEE. This CDR3 is 15 amino acids long. V was pared by 4 bases and J by 0 bases, with 5 bases of the junction left unmatched. The CDR3 spells CASSIRDRYQETQYF. In DNA form, the CDR3 reads TGTGCCAGCAGCATCCGGGACAGGTACCAAGAGACCCAGTACTTC. The full variable domain, its missing parts supplied by reference TRBV9 and TRBJ2-5, is DSGVTQTPKHLITATGQRVTLRCSPRSGDLSVYWYQQSLDQGLQFLIQYYNGEERAKGNILERFSAQQFPDLHSELNLSSLELGDSALYFCASSIRDRYQETQYFGPGTRLLVL.

This clone appeared once. The chain is built from TRBV28 and TRBJ2-1, with TRBD2 identical over 9 bases. Trimming at V came to 1 base and at J to 10 bases, leaving 11 bases not matched to a gene. The CDR3 extends over 16 amino acids. The germline gives CDR1 MDHEN, CDR2 SYDVKM. CDR3 region: CASSLFVAGGRQEQFF. CDR3 nucleotides: TGTGCCAGCAGTTTATTTGTGGCGGGAGGGCGACAGGAGCAGTTCTTC.

The sample holds a few counts of this clone. V and J are TRBV27 and TRBJ2-1; 12 bases map to TRBD2. V lost 6 bases to trimming and J lost 4 bases; unmatched junction nucleotides: 4. The CDR3 consists of 15 residues. Germline V lookup: CDR1 MNHEY, CDR2 SMNVEV (reference sequence). CDR3 nucleotide sequence: TGTGCCAGCAGGCCCGGGACTAGCGGGTACAATGAGCAGTTCTTC. Its protein product is CASRPGTSGYNEQFF.

The chain uses TRBV12-5 and TRBJ1-5; 9 bases map to TRBD1. The germline gives CDR1 LGHNT, CDR2 FRNRAP. This CDR3 spans 15 amino acids. V was pared by 6 bases and J by 5 bases, with 8 bases of the junction left unmatched. CDR3 protein: CASGPDRGFDQPQHF. The CDR3 DNA is TGTGCTAGTGGCCCGGACAGGGGCTTCGATCAGCCCCAGCATTTT.

The table lists this clone with a few counts. The rearrangement joins TRBV9 to TRBJ2-1; TRBD1 aligns across 11 bases. Germline loops: CDR1 SGDLS, CDR2 YYNGEE. J gave up 4 bases and V 3 bases, and 6 bases lay outside the gene matches. The CDR3 totals 16 residues. DNA for the CDR3: TGTGCCAGCAGCGCCCGGACAGGGGGCTTTTACAATGAGCAGTTCTTC. Translated: CASSARTGGFYNEQFF.

This rearrangement joins TRBV7-2 to TRBJ2-7; TRBD2 agrees at 10 bases. CDR1 SGHTA and CDR2 FQGNSA come from the germline V gene. The V segment lost 3 bases and the J segment 6 bases; nucleotides outside the gene matches: 8. The CDR3 extends over 15 amino acids. The DNA for the CDR3 is TGTGCCAGCAGCTTCGGAGCGGGAGGGCCTGGCGAGCAGTACTTC. Translation: CASSFGAGGPGEQYF.

The rearrangement uses TRBV5-4 and TRBJ1-1; no firm D call. The CDR3 runs 12 residues. The germline gives CDR1 SGHNT, CDR2 YYREEE (reference sequence). With 3 bases removed from V and 8 bases from J, the gap between germline ends came to 11 bases. Here the CDR3 reads CASSSGSWEAFF. The CDR3 DNA reads TGTGCCAGCAGCTCGGGATCCTGGGAAGCTTTCTTT. Supplemented by reference TRBV5-4 and TRBJ1-1, the full variable domain reads ETGVTQSPTHLIKTRGQQVTLRCSSQSGHNTVSWYQQALGQGPQFIFQYYREEENGRGNFPPRFSGLQFPNYSSELNVNALELDDSALYLCASSSGSWEAFFGQGTRLTVV.

The sample holds one count of this clone. The chain links TRBV2 to TRBJ1-6, with D hard to call. The germline V and J ends were trimmed by 6 bases and 5 bases, with 11 bases remaining between them. CDR3 size: 14 residues. The germline gives CDR1 SNHLY, CDR2 FYNNEI. The CDR3 reads CASSAGRDNSPLHF. The CDR3 DNA sequence: TGTGCCAGCAGCGCTGGGAGGGATAATTCACCCCTCCACTTT.

The table lists this clone with a count of one. The V gene is TRBV4-2, the J gene TRBJ2-1; the D gene is possibly TRBD1 (5 bases). V was clipped by 2 bases and J by 0 bases, with 11 bases between them. CDR1 and CDR2 from the germline V gene are LGHNA and YNFKEQ. The CDR3 is 16 amino acids. This CDR3 is CASSQIGQSSYNEQFF. The CDR3 bases are TGTGCCAGCAGCCAAATCGGACAAAGCTCCTACAATGAGCAGTTCTTC.

This clone was detected a few times. The chain is built from TRBV11-2 and TRBJ1-5; TRBD1 aligns across 8 bases. Germline V gene sequence: CDR1 SGHAT, CDR2 FQNNGV. With V trimmed by 5 bases and J by 4 bases, 10 bases remained unmatched. This CDR3 is built from 16 residues. The CDR3 here is CASSLSGQGVNQPQHF. CDR3 coding DNA: TGTGCCAGCAGCCTATCAGGACAGGGAGTTAATCAGCCCCAGCATTTT.

The rearrangement links TRBV25-1 to TRBJ2-7; 12 nucleotides agree with TRBD1. The CDR3 spans 15 residues. Germline V gene sequence: CDR1 MGHDK, CDR2 SYGVNS. V trimming: 8 bases; J trimming: 1 base; junction bases outside the gene matches: 6. The CDR3 DNA sequence: TGTGCCAGCCGGGACAGGGGGCGCGGGTCCTACGAGCAGTACTTC. This sequence encodes CASRDRGRGSYEQYF.

This clone was seen a few times. The J gene is TRBJ2-5, the V gene TRBV19; 7 nucleotides match TRBD1. The J call may be faulty, since TRBJ2-7 better matches the DNA end. The germline CDR1 and CDR2 sequences are LNHDA and SQIVND (reference sequence). The length of the CDR3 is 13 residues. For the CDR3, the DNA is TGTGCCAGTAGGTTGACAGGGAACTACGAGCAGTACTTC. Translating it yields CASRLTGNYEQYF.

The chain uses TRBV2 and TRBJ2-4; 9 bases line up with TRBD1. Germline CDR1 is SNHLY and CDR2 is FYNNEI. V lost 0 bases, J lost 4 bases, and 10 bases stayed unmatched. This CDR3 comprises 18 residues. CDR3 region: CASSEAYPGTGTKNIQYF. The CDR3, as DNA: TGTGCCAGCAGTGAAGCCTACCCCGGGACAGGGACTAAAAACATTCAGTACTTC.

This clone was counted a few times. The chain joins TRBV11-2 to TRBJ2-5; weak D call: TRBD1 (5 bases). In germline, CDR1 is SGHAT, CDR2 FQNNGV. The CDR3 contains 15 residues. The V and J ends lost 1 base and 5 bases respectively, with 14 bases between them. CDR3 DNA sequence: TGTGCCAGCAGCTTAGTAACAGGCAAGACGGAGACCCAGTACTTC. This sequence encodes CASSLVTGKTETQYF.

This rearrangement joins TRBV5-1 to TRBJ2-7; 9 nucleotides match TRBD2. The CDR3 sequence is 16 residues long. J gave up 2 bases and V 1 base, and 7 bases lay outside the gene matches. CDR1 is SGHRS and CDR2 is YFSETQ in the germline V gene. The CDR3, as DNA: TGCGCCAGCAGCTTGTCCGGGACTAGCAGACCCTACGAGCAGTACTTC. Amino acid sequence: CASSLSGTSRPYEQYF.